One and the same sample provided the 15 T cell receptor beta chains below, sequenced in a study of vaccination and CD4 T cells after COVID-19. The treatment denotes: roughly 11-day PBMC culture with coronavirus spike peptide pools or control peptides (ViraFEST assay). The Oncomine TCR Beta short-read assay was applied to DNA of cultured CD4+ T cells. MiXCR was run by TCRdb on the PCR reads, yielding one entry per CDR3 protein. The repertoire holds approximately 13,000 distinct CDR3 sequences, with more than 45% as singletons. Their target antigens are unknown. Source material: CD4+ T cells from blood, cultured in vitro. Receptor source: a human donor who had recovered from COVID-19.

The chain carries TRBV2 and TRBJ1-5, with 8 bases that match TRBD1. The V gene end was trimmed by 4 bases and the J gene end by 6 bases; junction bases not matched to a gene: 5. Germline V CDR1 and CDR2: SNHLY, FYNNEI. The CDR3 is 14 amino acids. The CDR3 bases are TGTGCCAGCAGTGCAGGGGGCGTAGGTCAGCCCCAGCATTTT. Protein sequence: CASSAGGVGQPQHF.

This clonotype appeared once. As DNA, the CDR3 is TGTGCCAGCAGCTTGGGCACCCACCAAGAGACCCAGTACTTC. Its protein is CASSLGTHQETQYF. The V and J genes are TRBV5-4 and TRBJ2-5, with D unresolved. Germline-derived CDR1 and CDR2 are SGHNT and YYREEE (reference sequence). V lost 0 bases and J 0 bases, leaving 6 bases between the germline ends. The CDR3 runs 14 residues.

The gene calls are TRBV20-1 and TRBJ2-5, with TRBD1 matching 7 bases. There are 15 residues in the CDR3. Germline-derived CDR1 and CDR2 are DFQATT and SNEGSKA (reference sequence). V dropped 1 base and J dropped 3; count of bases not matched to a gene: 8. The CDR3 loop reads CSARAPDRNEETQYF. Written as DNA, the CDR3 is TGCAGTGCTAGAGCGCCGGACAGGAATGAAGAGACCCAGTACTTC.

This chain connects TRBV5-8 to TRBJ2-7; D is perhaps TRBD2 (6 bases). Trimming took 5 bases from V and 2 from J, leaving 14 bases between them. The V gene's germline CDR1 is SGHTS and CDR2 YDEGEE. The CDR3 is made up of 14 amino acids. The CDR3 here is CASRIPGLTYEQYF. The CDR3 DNA reads as TGTGCCAGCAGAATCCCGGGACTGACCTACGAGCAGTACTTC. Filled out from reference TRBV5-8 and TRBJ2-7, the complete variable domain reads EAGVTQSPTHLIKTRGQQATLRCSPISGHTSVYWYQQALGLGLQFLLWYDEGEERNRGNFPPRFSGRQFPNYSSELNVNALELEDSALYLCASRIPGLTYEQYFGPGTRLTVT.

In this sample, this clonotype turned up a few times. V usage is TRBV6-1 and J usage is TRBJ1-2; 10 nucleotides agree with TRBD1. CDR1 is MNHNS and CDR2 is SASEGT in the germline V gene. V lost 4 bases to trimming and J lost 2 bases; unmatched junction nucleotides: 4. The CDR3 contains 15 residues. Here the CDR3 reads CASSGRQGANYGYTF. The CDR3 DNA follows: TGTGCCAGCAGTGGAAGACAGGGGGCCAACTATGGCTACACCTTC.

The chain has TRBV6-1 and TRBJ2-3; 7 bases line up with TRBD1. CDR3 length: 14 amino acids. Losses at the gene ends were 7 bases for V and 6 bases for J; bases not matched to a gene: 10. CDR1 MNHNS and CDR2 SASEGT come from the germline V gene. The DNA for the CDR3 is TGTGCCAGCATTAGCAGACAGGGTCCGGATACGCAGTATTTT. Translated, it gives CASISRQGPDTQYF.

This clonotype was seen a single time. The V call is TRBV28, the J call TRBJ2-7; D may be TRBD2 (7 bases). V lost 1 base and J 1 base, leaving 11 bases between the germline ends. The CDR3 loop spans 15 amino acids. CDR1 MDHEN and CDR2 SYDVKM come from the germline V gene. In DNA, the CDR3 is TGTGCCAGCAGTTTATTTGGGAGGGGGTCCTACGAGCAGTACTTC. Its translation is CASSLFGRGSYEQYF.

The chain uses TRBV27 and TRBJ2-2; D gene unclear. Between the trimmed V and J ends, which lost 6 bases and 4 bases, there was a span of 9 bases. CDR1 MNHEY and CDR2 SMNVEV come from the germline V gene (reference sequence). The CDR3 runs 13 residues. In DNA, the CDR3 is TGTGCCAGCAGAGCTTACATCACCGGGGAGCTGTTTTTT. Protein: CASRAYITGELFF.

This clonotype came up a few times. J is TRBJ2-5 and V is TRBV5-1; perhaps TRBD2 as D (5 bases). Germline lookup yields CDR1 SGHRS and CDR2 YFSETQ. The V gene lost 1 base and the J gene lost 2 bases, with 12 bases spanning the gap. The CDR3 loop spans 15 amino acids. The CDR3 loop reads CASSLLGNRQETQYF. Here the CDR3 DNA reads TGCGCCAGCAGCTTGCTCGGGAACAGACAAGAGACCCAGTACTTC.

V usage is TRBV15 and J usage is TRBJ2-2; the match to TRBD1 covers 11 bases. This CDR3 is 16 amino acids long. The germline V gene encodes CDR1 LNHNV and CDR2 YYDKDF (reference sequence). V shed 3 bases, J shed 6 bases, and the junction held 6 bases outside the gene matches. This CDR3 is CATSRGQGVSAGELFF. CDR3 in DNA: TGTGCCACCAGCAGGGGACAGGGGGTATCCGCCGGGGAGCTGTTTTTT. The full variable domain, its missing parts supplied by reference TRBV15 and TRBJ2-2, is DAMVIQNPRYQVTQFGKPVTLSCSQTLNHNVMYWYQQKSSQAPKLLFHYYDKDFNNEADTPDNFQSRRPNTSFCFLDIRSPGLGDTAMYLCATSRGQGVSAGELFFGEGSRLTVL.

This chain connects TRBV20-1 to TRBJ2-3; D is unclear. The J call is in doubt because the DNA end fits TRBJ1-5 better. The CDR3 totals 18 residues. Germline assignment: CDR1 DFQATT and CDR2 SNEGSKA (reference sequence). CDR3: CSASASGRAAALRDTQHF. The CDR3 DNA reads TGCAGTGCCTCAGCTAGCGGGAGGGCCGCGGCACTGAGAGATACGCAGCATTTT.

The chain is built from TRBV12-3 or TRBV12-4 and TRBJ2-7; 10 bases are a match to TRBD1. J gave up 4 bases and V 3 bases, and 3 bases lay outside the gene matches. There are 14 residues in the CDR3. The CDR3 region is CASSFGDRGYEQYF. The DNA of the CDR3 is TGTGCCAGCAGTTTCGGGGACAGGGGATACGAGCAGTACTTC.

The rearrangement uses TRBV28 and TRBJ2-4; D might be TRBD2 (5 bases). V was shortened by 6 bases and J by 0 bases, with 12 bases between the two germline ends. The CDR3 runs to 15 residues. Germline lookup yields CDR1 MDHEN and CDR2 SYDVKM. CDR3 region: CASSLGSVAKNIQYF. CDR3 DNA: TGTGCCAGCAGCCTAGGGAGCGTAGCCAAAAACATTCAGTACTTC.

This clonotype was seen only once. This rearrangement joins TRBV29-1 to TRBJ2-7; possibly TRBD1 for D (5 bases). V was shortened by 4 bases and J by 7 bases, with 20 bases between the two germline ends. In germline, CDR1 is SQVTM, CDR2 ANQGSEA. The CDR3 has 14 residues. DNA of the CDR3: TGCAGCGTTGGGCCCCGACAGTCCGTGAGGGAGCAGTACTTC. Its translation: CSVGPRQSVREQYF.

The rearrangement joins TRBV12-3 or TRBV12-4 to TRBJ2-3; 9 bases match TRBD2. Trimming at V came to 3 bases and at J to 1 base, leaving 2 bases not matched to a gene. CDR3 length: 15 residues. The CDR3 is CASSFVAGGTDTQYF. CDR3 DNA: TGTGCCAGCAGTTTCGTAGCGGGAGGCACAGATACGCAGTATTTT.